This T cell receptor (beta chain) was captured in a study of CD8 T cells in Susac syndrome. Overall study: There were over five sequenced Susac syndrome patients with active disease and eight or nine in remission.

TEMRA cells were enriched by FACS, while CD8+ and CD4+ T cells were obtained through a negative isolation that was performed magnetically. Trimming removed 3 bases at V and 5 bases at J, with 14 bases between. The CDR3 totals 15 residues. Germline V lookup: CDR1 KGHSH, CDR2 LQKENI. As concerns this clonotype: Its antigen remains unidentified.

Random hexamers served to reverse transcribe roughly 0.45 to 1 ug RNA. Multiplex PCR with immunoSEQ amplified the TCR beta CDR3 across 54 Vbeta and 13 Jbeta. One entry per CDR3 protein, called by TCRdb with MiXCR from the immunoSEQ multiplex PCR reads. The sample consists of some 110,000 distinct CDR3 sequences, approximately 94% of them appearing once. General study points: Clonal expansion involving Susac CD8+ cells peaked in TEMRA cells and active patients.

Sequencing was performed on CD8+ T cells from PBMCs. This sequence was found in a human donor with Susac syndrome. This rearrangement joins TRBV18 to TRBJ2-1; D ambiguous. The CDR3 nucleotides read TGTGCCAGCTCACCTCCAGACTCTGGGGACAATGAGCAGTTCTTC. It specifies CASSPPDSGDNEQFF.